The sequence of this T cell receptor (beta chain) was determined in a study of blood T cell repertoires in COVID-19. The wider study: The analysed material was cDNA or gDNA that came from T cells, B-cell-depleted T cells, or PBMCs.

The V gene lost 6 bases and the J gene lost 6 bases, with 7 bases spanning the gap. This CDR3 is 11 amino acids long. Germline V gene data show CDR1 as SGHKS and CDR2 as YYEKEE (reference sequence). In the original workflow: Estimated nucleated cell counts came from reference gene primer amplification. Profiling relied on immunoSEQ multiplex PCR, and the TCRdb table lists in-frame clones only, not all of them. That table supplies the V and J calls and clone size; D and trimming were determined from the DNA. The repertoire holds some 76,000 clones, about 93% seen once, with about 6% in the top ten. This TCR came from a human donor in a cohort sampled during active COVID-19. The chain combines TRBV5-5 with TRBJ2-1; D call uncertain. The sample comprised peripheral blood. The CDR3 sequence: CASTYLNEQFF. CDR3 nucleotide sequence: TGTGCCAGCACCTATCTCAATGAGCAGTTCTTC.